These 3 T cell receptor beta chains share one sample of origin, sequenced in a study of cytomegalovirus exposure and HLA in healthy donors. 13 Jbeta primers and 60 Vbeta primers were used for the PCR. Profiling relied on immunoSEQ multiplex PCR, and the TCRdb table lists in-frame clones only, not all of them. The profile shows 55,000 or so clones, around 72% of them singletons. What was sequenced was PBMCs. The receptors come from a man between 18 and 35 years old in good health and CMV-seronegative.

The chain combines TRBV29-1 with TRBJ2-1; 16 bases fit TRBD2. Germline V gene data show CDR1 as SQVTM and CDR2 as ANQGSEA. Germline trimming cut 7 bases from V and 9 bases from J; bases unmatched to any gene: 6. The CDR3 is 14 residues long. The CDR3 loop is CSAKGTSGRAEQFF. CDR3 bases: TGCAGCGCCAAAGGGACTAGCGGGAGGGCTGAGCAGTTCTTC.

J is TRBJ2-7 and V is TRBV27; D is uncertain. Trimming left V 1 base short and J 5 bases short, with 6 bases between. The CDR3 contains 12 residues. Germline loops: CDR1 MNHEY, CDR2 SMNVEV (reference sequence). The CDR3 bases are TGTGCCAGCAGTTTATTGGTAGACGAGCAGTACTTC. It is translated as CASSLLVDEQYF.

The chain uses TRBV30 and TRBJ1-1; D is unclear. Germline CDR1 GTSNPN, CDR2 SVGIG (reference sequence). The CDR3 has 14 residues. The V end lost 4 bases, the J end lost 3 bases, and 15 bases lay between the germline ends. DNA for the CDR3: TGTGCCTGGACCCCCGGGTCAGTGGACACTGAAGCTTTCTTT. Residues: CAWTPGSVDTEAFF.